Listed here are 30 T cell receptor beta chains from one sample, sequenced in a study of cytomegalovirus exposure and HLA in healthy donors. Data came from immunoSEQ multiplex PCR; TCRdb stores just in-frame clones and leaves some out. The sample has 90,000 to 130,000 clones; roughly nine tenths are singletons. Sample: PBMCs. All receptors derive from a woman aged 18-30 years in good health and CMV-seronegative.

J is TRBJ1-2 and V is TRBV10-1; D unclear. CDR3 length: 11 amino acids. CDR1 WNHNN and CDR2 SYGVQD come from the germline V gene (reference sequence). Trimming removed 3 bases from V and 8 bases from J, with 7 bases in between. CDR3 nucleotide sequence: TGCGCCAGCAGTGACGGGGTAGGCTACACCTTC. Translated, it gives CASSDGVGYTF.

This chain links TRBV7-2 with TRBJ2-2; 9 bases line up with TRBD1. The CDR3 runs 19 residues. The ends lost 5 bases at V and 6 bases at J; junction bases unmatched: 19. Germline CDR1 SGHTA, CDR2 FQGNSA. The CDR3 DNA reads as TGTGCCAGCAGCGACTACCCAATTCGGGACAGGGTGAGAGCCGGGGAGCTGTTTTTT. Protein product: CASSDYPIRDRVRAGELFF.

This clone was observed once. The V gene is TRBV7-2, the J gene TRBJ1-1; D not certain. V shed 1 base and J shed 1 base, with 7 bases lying between them. Germline loops: CDR1 SGHTA, CDR2 FQGNSA. The CDR3 runs 14 residues. The DNA for the CDR3 is TGTGCCAGCAGCTTAGGACCTAGGAACACTGAAGCTTTCTTT. Protein sequence: CASSLGPRNTEAFF.

J is TRBJ1-6 and V is TRBV7-2, with unresolved D. Trimming pared 5 bases from V and 3 bases from J, leaving 8 bases between. Germline loops: CDR1 SGHTA, CDR2 FQGNSA. The CDR3 is 14 residues long. The CDR3 loop is CASSGSLYNSPLHF. The CDR3 DNA reads TGTGCCAGCAGCGGCAGTCTCTATAATTCACCCCTCCACTTT.

The chain uses TRBV19 and TRBJ1-2; maybe TRBD1 (5 bases). Germline V lookup: CDR1 LNHDA, CDR2 SQIVND (reference sequence). There are 15 residues in the CDR3. Trimming pared 7 bases from V and 4 bases from J, leaving 19 bases between. This CDR3 is CASNLRRTGGYGYTF. CDR3 in DNA: TGTGCCAGTAATCTACGAAGGACGGGGGGCTATGGCTACACCTTC.

The CDR3 region has the DNA TGTGCCATCAGTGAGCCTAGCGGGGGGGATGAGCAGTTCTTC. Its translation is CAISEPSGGDEQFF. The chain uses TRBV10-3 and TRBJ2-1, with 12 bases lining up with TRBD2. J lost 8 bases, V lost 2 bases, and 1 base had no gene match. Germline V gene sequence: CDR1 ENHRY, CDR2 SYGVKD. The CDR3 is 14 amino acids.

This chain joins TRBV7-2 and TRBJ1-1; D is perhaps TRBD1 (6 bases). The CDR3 totals 13 residues. V lost 3 bases and J lost 4, with 9 bases in between. Per germline, CDR1 SGHTA and CDR2 FQGNSA. CDR3 DNA sequence: TGTGCCAGCAGCTTCAGGGGAGTCACTGAAGCTTTCTTT. This encodes CASSFRGVTEAFF.

CDR3 sequence: CASSAYRATGANVLTF. CDR3 coding DNA: TGTGCCAGCAGTGCCTACAGGGCCACTGGGGCCAACGTCCTGACTTTC. V usage is TRBV27 and J usage is TRBJ2-6, with TRBD1 as a possible D gene (6 bases). The V and J ends lost 5 bases and 2 bases respectively, with 13 bases between them. This CDR3 region has 16 residues. Germline loops: CDR1 MNHEY, CDR2 SMNVEV (reference sequence).

This chain joins TRBV7-3 and TRBJ2-3; 8 bases are shared with TRBD2. Germline CDR1 and CDR2: SGHTA and FQGTGA. The trim removed 3 bases at V and 6 bases at J, leaving 8 bases unmatched. CDR3 length: 15 amino acids. This CDR3 is CASSFAGGADDTQYF. CDR3 nucleotide sequence: TGTGCCAGCAGCTTTGCCGGGGGGGCTGACGATACGCAGTATTTT.

The V and J genes are TRBV6-4 and TRBJ2-7; tentative D call: TRBD2 (5 bases). The CDR3 loop spans 13 amino acids. The V gene's germline CDR1 is MRHNA and CDR2 SNTAGT. The V and J ends lost 3 bases and 6 bases respectively, with 12 bases between them. The CDR3 region has the DNA TGTGCCAGCAGTGAAGTGGCTCTAGCCGAGCAGTACTTC. Amino acid sequence: CASSEVALAEQYF.

The CDR3 nucleotides are TGTGCCAGCAGTCACTGGACTAGCGGGAGAGAGACCCAGTACTTC. This sequence encodes CASSHWTSGRETQYF. The chain couples TRBV27 to TRBJ2-5; 13 bases align to TRBD2. V lost 5 bases, J lost 4 bases, and 4 bases stayed unmatched. CDR3 length: 15 residues. Germline CDR1 reads MNHEY; CDR2 reads SMNVEV (reference sequence).

The J gene is TRBJ2-1, the V gene TRBV29-1, with D uncertain. Germline CDR1 and CDR2: SQVTM and ANQGSEA. Trimming removed 4 bases from V and 10 bases from J, with 8 bases in between. This CDR3 is built from 10 residues. The CDR3 protein is CSVVTGEQFF. For the CDR3, the DNA is TGCAGCGTTGTGACTGGAGAGCAGTTCTTC.

The CDR3 loop is CASGGTGNEQYF. The CDR3 nucleotides are TGCGCCAGCGGGGGGACAGGGAACGAGCAGTACTTC. The chain joins TRBV10-2 to TRBJ2-7, with 9 bases identical to TRBD1. CDR3 length: 12 amino acids. The J segment lost 5 bases and the V segment lost 8 bases, leaving 4 bases of the junction unmatched. Germline values: CDR1 WSHSY, CDR2 SAAADI.

The chain combines TRBV7-9 with TRBJ2-2; 10 nucleotides align to TRBD1. J was trimmed by 2 bases and V by 5 bases; bases with no gene match: 5. The CDR3 spans 16 residues. Germline CDR1 is SEHNR and CDR2 is FQNEAQ (reference sequence). The chain's CDR3 is CASSPGTGVNTGELFF. DNA for the CDR3: TGTGCCAGCAGCCCCGGGACAGGGGTTAACACCGGGGAGCTGTTTTTT. The variable domain in full, completed from reference TRBV7-9 and TRBJ2-2, reads DTGVSQNPRHKITKRGQNVTFRCDPISEHNRLYWYRQTLGQGPEFLTYFQNEAQLEKSRLLSDRFSAERPKGSFSTLEIQRTEQGDSAMYLCASSPGTGVNTGELFFGEGSRLTVL.

The rearrangement uses TRBV6-1 and TRBJ2-1; 9 positions agree with TRBD2. The ends lost 1 base at V and 5 bases at J; junction bases unmatched: 6. The CDR3 extends over 16 amino acids. CDR1 and CDR2 (germline): MNHNS, SASEGT. In DNA, the CDR3 is TGTGCCAGCAGTGAAGGGAGGACTAGCGTGAACAATGAGCAGTTCTTC. Amino acids: CASSEGRTSVNNEQFF.

The chain is built from TRBV6-6 and TRBJ2-7, with 8 bases that match TRBD2. The ends lost 2 bases at V and 10 bases at J; junction bases unmatched: 7. The germline CDR1 and CDR2 sequences are MNHNY and SVGAGI (reference sequence). The CDR3 totals 13 residues. CDR3 bases: TGTGCCAGCAGTTACCGGAGCGGGGGTGCTCAGTACTTC. Translating gives CASSYRSGGAQYF.

The rearrangement links TRBV30 to TRBJ1-2, with a possible D match to TRBD1 (6 bases). The V end was cut by 4 bases, the J end by 4 bases, with 10 bases between. Per the germline V gene, CDR1 is GTSNPN and CDR2 is SVGIG (reference sequence). This CDR3 spans 12 amino acids. CDR3 region: CAWKQGFYGYTF. The DNA for the CDR3 is TGTGCCTGGAAACAGGGATTCTATGGCTACACCTTC.

This clone showed up just a few times. J is TRBJ1-1 and V is TRBV7-2, with 8 bases lining up with TRBD1. The CDR3 has 14 amino acids. With 5 bases clipped from V and 0 bases from J, the junction kept 2 bases outside the gene matches. The germline V gene has CDR1 SGHTA and CDR2 FQGNSA. CDR3 nucleotide sequence: TGTGCCAGCAGCAAGGACAGGGTGAACACTGAAGCTTTCTTT. It yields the protein CASSKDRVNTEAFF.

Only one count was recorded for this clone. V usage is TRBV4-2 and J usage is TRBJ2-7; TRBD2 matches at 10 bases. This CDR3 region has 17 residues. The germline V gene encodes CDR1 LGHNA and CDR2 YNFKEQ. The junction had 11 bases not matched to a gene; V was cut back by 2 bases and J by 4 bases. CDR3 coding DNA: TGTGCCAGCAGCCAATTAAGCGGGGGGGCTCCCGGATACGAGCAGTACTTC. Its translation is CASSQLSGGAPGYEQYF.

This clone appeared a few times. The chain has TRBV28 and TRBJ1-2; D is ambiguous. The germline gives CDR1 MDHEN, CDR2 SYDVKM. The V end was cut by 6 bases, the J end by 7 bases, with 6 bases between. CDR3 length: 10 residues. The CDR3 is CASSSGGYTF. CDR3 bases: TGTGCCAGCAGCTCGGGTGGCTACACCTTC.

A few counts support this clone. Germline is not matched at one junction end, which may reflect a read error. CDR3 in DNA: TGTGCCAGCAGTGTATGGGACAGCGGTGAAGCTTTCTTT. It encodes CASSVWDSGEAFF. The chain carries TRBV28 and TRBJ1-1; TRBD1 matches at 7 bases. CDR3 length: 13 amino acids. CDR1 and CDR2 from the germline V gene are MDHEN and SYDVKM. The full variable domain, its missing parts supplied by reference TRBV28 and TRBJ1-1, is DVKVTQSSRYLVKRTGEKVFLECVQDMDHENMFWYRQDPGLGLRLIYFSYDVKMKEKGDIPEGYSVSREKKERFSLILESASTNQTSMYLCASSVWDSGEAFFGQGTRLTVV.

The rearrangement uses TRBV5-8 and TRBJ1-2, with 7 bases that match TRBD1. CDR1 and CDR2 (germline): SGHTS, YDEGEE. The CDR3 covers 15 residues. Trimming cost V 5 bases and J 7 bases; bases outside gene matches: 14. DNA for the CDR3: TGTGCCAGCAGTCAAGAAGACAGGGTATCTGGTGGCTACACCTTC. This encodes CASSQEDRVSGGYTF.

The chain links TRBV27 to TRBJ1-1; TRBD1 matches at 9 bases. This CDR3 has 16 residues. Unmatched junction bases numbered 3, after V lost 1 base and J lost 0 bases. Germline CDR1 reads MNHEY; CDR2 reads SMNVEV (reference sequence). CDR3 in amino acids: CASSLLWDRVNTEAFF. DNA for the CDR3: TGTGCCAGCAGTTTATTGTGGGACAGGGTGAACACTGAAGCTTTCTTT.

The chain combines TRBV6-5 with TRBJ2-1; tentatively, D is TRBD2 (5 bases). The CDR3 is 12 residues long. Deletions cut 2 bases from V and 6 bases from J, with 5 bases between. Germline V lookup: CDR1 MNHEY, CDR2 SVGAGI. CDR3 nucleotides: TGTGCCAGCAGTTACCGGGGCAATGAGCAGTTCTTC. It yields the protein CASSYRGNEQFF.

The rearrangement joins TRBV7-9 to TRBJ1-1; D not certain. Germline V gives CDR1 SEHNR, CDR2 FQNEAQ (reference sequence). The CDR3 consists of 13 residues. V lost 2 bases and J 4 bases, leaving 8 bases between the germline ends. The CDR3 DNA sequence: TGTGCCAGCAGCTTACACGAGAGCACTGAAGCTTTCTTT. This sequence encodes CASSLHESTEAFF.

V is TRBV13 and J is TRBJ1-1, with D tentatively TRBD1 (5 bases). Germline values: CDR1 PRHDT, CDR2 FYEKMQ (reference sequence). Deletions cut 5 bases from V and 1 base from J, with 11 bases between. The CDR3 loop spans 14 amino acids. The CDR3: CASSRRTRNTEAFF. As DNA, the CDR3 is TGTGCCAGCAGCCGTCGGACAAGGAACACTGAAGCTTTCTTT.

A single count supports this clone. This rearrangement joins TRBV27 to TRBJ1-1; 8 bases map to TRBD1. V gave up 2 bases and J gave up 3 bases; unmatched junction bases: 8. This CDR3 is 16 amino acids long. Germline V CDR1 and CDR2: MNHEY, SMNVEV (reference sequence). The CDR3 DNA follows: TGTGCCAGCAGTTTAATTCAGGGGGCGGTGGACACTGAAGCTTTCTTT. Residues: CASSLIQGAVDTEAFF.

V gene TRBV2 combines with J gene TRBJ1-2; D not resolved. The V and J ends lost 3 bases and 3 bases respectively, with 14 bases between them. Germline V gives CDR1 SNHLY, CDR2 FYNNEI. This CDR3 is 15 amino acids long. The CDR3, as DNA: TGTGCCAGCAGTGATGTTGAGGGTTGGGACTATGGCTACACCTTC. Amino acids: CASSDVEGWDYGYTF.

The chain is built from TRBV2 and TRBJ2-5, with 10 positions matching TRBD1. This CDR3 has 14 amino acids. The ends lost 6 bases at V and 5 bases at J; junction bases unmatched: 6. The germline gives CDR1 SNHLY, CDR2 FYNNEI. In nucleotides, the CDR3 is TGTGCCAGCAGCGGAGACAGGGGGCACGAGACCCAGTACTTC. Translating gives CASSGDRGHETQYF.

The chain joins TRBV29-1 to TRBJ1-1; possible D gene TRBD1, 6 bases. Germline CDR1 reads SQVTM; CDR2 reads ANQGSEA. The CDR3 length is 14 residues. Trimming took 7 bases from V and 5 from J, leaving 20 bases between them. The CDR3 here is CSAQDSGEGTEAFF. CDR3 bases: TGCAGCGCCCAAGACTCAGGGGAAGGGACTGAAGCTTTCTTT.